This TCR beta chain stems from a study of cytomegalovirus exposure and HLA in healthy donors. CDR3 length: 12 residues. V lost 0 bases, J lost 3 bases, and 6 bases lay in between. Germline V lookup: CDR1 GTSNPN, CDR2 SVGIG (reference sequence). The primer mix had 60 Vbeta and 13 Jbeta primers. The repertoire was sequenced with immunoSEQ multiplex PCR; TCRdb's copy has only in-frame clones and lacks some. The repertoire has more than 85,000 clones, 78% of them found once; the top ten carry 1% to 1.5%. The receptor was isolated from a young man in good health and CMV-seronegative. The sequenced material came from PBMCs. The chain joins TRBV30 to TRBJ2-7; no reliable D call. The CDR3 sequence is CAWSVLGYEQYF. In nucleotides, the CDR3 is TGTGCCTGGAGTGTTCTAGGCTACGAGCAGTACTTC.